This is a list of T cell receptor beta chains from one sample in a study of cytomegalovirus exposure and HLA in healthy donors. The assay was immunoSEQ multiplex PCR, and TCRdb's table has in-frame clones only and misses some. The profile shows 65,000 to 85,000 clones, around 95% of them singletons. Sequences were obtained from PBMCs. These receptors came from a woman aged 18-29 years in good health and CMV-seronegative. Each CDR3 is given with its conserved first and last residue. A D gene is named only where the DNA matches it firmly.

J gene: TRBJ2-1
D gene: NA
V gene: TRBV11-3
CDR3 protein: CASSLDREQFF
CDR3 DNA: TGTGCCAGCAGCTTAGACAGGGAGCAGTTCTTC

J gene: TRBJ1-4
D gene: NA
V gene: TRBV28
CDR3 protein: CASSLGGFNEKLFF
CDR3 DNA: TGTGCCAGCAGTTTAGGGGGGTTTAATGAAAAACTGTTTTTT

J gene: TRBJ1-2
D gene: TRBD1
V gene: TRBV18
CDR3 protein: CASSSGTGEVNAGYTF
CDR3 DNA: TGTGCCAGCTCGTCCGGGACAGGGGAGGTTAATGCTGGCTACACCTTC

J gene: TRBJ1-5
D gene: TRBD1
V gene: TRBV4-1
CDR3 protein: CASSALGDRGPPRPQHF
CDR3 DNA: TGCGCCAGCAGCGCCCTAGGGGACAGGGGGCCCCCGAGGCCCCAGCATTTT

J gene: TRBJ2-2
D gene: NA
V gene: TRBV7-2
CDR3 protein: CASSLAGGPGKSRELFF
CDR3 DNA: TGTGCCAGCAGCTTAGCAGGCGGGCCGGGTAAATCCAGGGAGCTGTTTTTT

J gene: TRBJ2-7
D gene: NA
V gene: TRBV5-1
CDR3 protein: CASSLVQGNYEQYF
CDR3 DNA: TGCGCCAGCAGCTTGGTTCAGGGGAACTACGAGCAGTACTTC

J gene: TRBJ2-7
D gene: TRBD1
V gene: TRBV6-5
CDR3 protein: CASSYNRGKGQYF
CDR3 DNA: TGTGCCAGCAGTTATAACAGGGGGAAGGGGCAGTACTTC

J gene: TRBJ2-7
D gene: TRBD2
V gene: TRBV29-1
CDR3 protein: CSVLAGVDEQYF
CDR3 DNA: TGCAGCGTGCTAGCGGGGGTGGACGAGCAGTACTTC

J gene: TRBJ2-3
D gene: NA
V gene: TRBV14
CDR3 protein: CASSQVRGKSTDTQYF
CDR3 DNA: TGTGCCAGCAGCCAAGTTAGAGGGAAAAGCACAGATACGCAGTATTTT

J gene: TRBJ1-4
D gene: NA
V gene: TRBV18
CDR3 protein: CASSPGPWSTNEKLFF
CDR3 DNA: TGTGCCAGCTCACCAGGGCCGTGGTCCACTAATGAAAAACTGTTTTTT

J gene: TRBJ1-2
D gene: NA
V gene: TRBV7-2
CDR3 protein: CASSYKGDAGYTF
CDR3 DNA: TGTGCCAGCAGCTACAAGGGGGATGCTGGCTACACCTTC

J gene: TRBJ2-2
D gene: NA
V gene: TRBV10-1
CDR3 protein: CASSERDTGELFF
CDR3 DNA: TGCGCCAGCAGTGAGCGGGACACCGGGGAGCTGTTTTTT

J gene: TRBJ2-1
D gene: NA
V gene: TRBV7-2
CDR3 protein: CASSFMSEQFF
CDR3 DNA: TGTGCCAGCAGCTTCATGAGTGAGCAGTTCTTC